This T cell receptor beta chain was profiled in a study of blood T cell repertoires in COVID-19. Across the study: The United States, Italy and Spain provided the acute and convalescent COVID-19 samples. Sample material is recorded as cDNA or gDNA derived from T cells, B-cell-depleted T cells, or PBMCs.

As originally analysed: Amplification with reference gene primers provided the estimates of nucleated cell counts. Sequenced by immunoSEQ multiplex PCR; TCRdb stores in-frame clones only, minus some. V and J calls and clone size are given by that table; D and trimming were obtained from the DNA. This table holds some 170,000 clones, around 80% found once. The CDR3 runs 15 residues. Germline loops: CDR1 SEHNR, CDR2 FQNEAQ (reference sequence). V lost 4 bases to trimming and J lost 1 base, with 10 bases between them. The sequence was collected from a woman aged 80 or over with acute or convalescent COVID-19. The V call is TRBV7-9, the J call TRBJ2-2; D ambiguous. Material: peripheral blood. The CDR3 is CASSSGTENTGELFF. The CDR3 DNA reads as TGTGCCAGCAGCTCAGGAACAGAGAACACCGGGGAGCTGTTTTTT.